Detailed here is one T cell receptor beta chain. This specimen belongs to a study of shared clonotypes between healthy human individuals. The CDR3 is 14 residues long. CDR1 is SQVTM and CDR2 is ANQGSEA in the germline V gene. V was pared by 8 bases and J by 2 bases, with 18 bases between. At a deep level, the assay was run. The authors' processing: Junction-only immunoSEQ sequences carried no quality scores, so filtering differed. Profiling relied on immunoSEQ multiplex PCR, and the TCRdb table lists in-frame clones only, not all of them. Clone size and the V and J calls come from that table; the DNA yielded D and trimming. The sample holds roughly 700,000 clones, 90% seen once.

The chain employs TRBV29-1 and TRBJ1-1; D perhaps matches TRBD1 (6 bases). The sequence was obtained from a man aged 18 to 30 in good health. Some clones in this sample may be carry-over from other donors' samples. The sample comprised memory CD8+ T cells from PBMCs. Subset specified: CD45RO+ cells pooled with CCR7-negative TemRA cells. The CDR3 protein is CSSWEGGLNTEAFF. The CDR3 region has the DNA TGCAGCTCCTGGGAGGGGGGACTCAACACTGAAGCTTTCTTT.